This T cell receptor (beta chain) originates from a study of CD8 T cells in Susac syndrome. RNA amounts of about 0.45 to 1 ug underwent reverse transcription with random hexamers. Amplification of TCR beta CDR3 used immunoSEQ multiplex PCR across 54 Vbeta and 13 Jbeta. TCRdb analysed the immunoSEQ multiplex PCR reads with MiXCR anew, one entry per CDR3 protein. The table includes just over 300,000 distinct CDR3 sequences, 90% to 95% detected once. The authors sequenced TCR beta from blood CD8+ and CD4+ T cells. Patients with stable or active relapsing-remitting disease, all of them treatment-naive, made up the multiple sclerosis controls. The CDR3 spans 14 residues. The V gene's germline CDR1 is SEHNR and CDR2 FQNEAQ (reference sequence). V shed 5 bases and J shed 8 bases, with 18 bases lying between them.

The TCR originated in a human donor with multiple sclerosis. The rearrangement joins TRBV7-9 to TRBJ1-2; D may be TRBD1 (6 bases). Sequencing was performed on CD4+ T cells from PBMCs. CDR3 sequence: CASSPDPSGAGYTF. The CDR3 DNA follows: TGTGCCAGCAGCCCGGACCCCTCGGGGGCCGGCTACACCTTC.